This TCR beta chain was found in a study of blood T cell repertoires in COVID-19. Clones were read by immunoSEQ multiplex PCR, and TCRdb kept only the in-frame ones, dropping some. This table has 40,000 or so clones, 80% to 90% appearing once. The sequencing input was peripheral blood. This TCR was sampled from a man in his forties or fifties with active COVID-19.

The CDR3 loop reads CASSQGSNYGYTF. Written as DNA, the CDR3 is TGTGCCAGCAGTCAGGGGTCTAACTATGGCTACACCTTC. The chain employs TRBV12-3 or TRBV12-4 and TRBJ1-2; maybe TRBD1 (6 bases). CDR3 size: 13 residues. Trimming stripped 5 bases from V and 0 bases from J, with 7 bases between.